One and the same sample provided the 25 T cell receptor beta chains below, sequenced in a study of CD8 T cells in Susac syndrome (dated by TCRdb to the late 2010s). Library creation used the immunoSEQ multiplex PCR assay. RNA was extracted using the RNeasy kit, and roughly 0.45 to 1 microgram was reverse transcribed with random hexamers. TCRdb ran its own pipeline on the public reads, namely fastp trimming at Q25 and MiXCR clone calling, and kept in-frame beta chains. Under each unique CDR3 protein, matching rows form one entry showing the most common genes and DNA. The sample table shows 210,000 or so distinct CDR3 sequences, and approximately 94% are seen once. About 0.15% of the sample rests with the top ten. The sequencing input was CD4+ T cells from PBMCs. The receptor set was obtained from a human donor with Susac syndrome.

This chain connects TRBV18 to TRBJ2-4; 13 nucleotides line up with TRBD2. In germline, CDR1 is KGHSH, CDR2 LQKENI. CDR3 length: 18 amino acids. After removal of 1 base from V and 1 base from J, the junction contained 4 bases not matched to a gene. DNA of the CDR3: TGTGCCAGCTCACCACAGACTAGCGGGGGGATGGCCAAAAACATTCAGTACTTC. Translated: CASSPQTSGGMAKNIQYF.

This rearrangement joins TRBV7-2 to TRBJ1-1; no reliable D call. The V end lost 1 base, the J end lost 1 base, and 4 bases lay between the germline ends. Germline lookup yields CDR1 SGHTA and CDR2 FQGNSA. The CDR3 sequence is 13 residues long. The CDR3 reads CASSLVRNTEAFF. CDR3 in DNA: TGTGCCAGCAGCTTAGTACGGAACACTGAAGCTTTCTTT.

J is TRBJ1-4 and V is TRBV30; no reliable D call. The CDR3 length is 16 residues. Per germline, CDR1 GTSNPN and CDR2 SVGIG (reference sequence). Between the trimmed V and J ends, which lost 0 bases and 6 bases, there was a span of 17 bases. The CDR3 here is CAWSVHGGEGDEKLFF. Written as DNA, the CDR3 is TGTGCCTGGAGTGTACATGGAGGCGAGGGCGATGAAAAACTGTTTTTT.

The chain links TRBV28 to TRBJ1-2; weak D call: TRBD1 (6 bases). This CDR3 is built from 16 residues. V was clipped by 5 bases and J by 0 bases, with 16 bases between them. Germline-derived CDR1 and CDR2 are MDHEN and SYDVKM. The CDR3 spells CASSIPGTTTNYGYTF. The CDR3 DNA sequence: TGTGCCAGCAGTATTCCAGGGACAACTACTAACTATGGCTACACCTTC.

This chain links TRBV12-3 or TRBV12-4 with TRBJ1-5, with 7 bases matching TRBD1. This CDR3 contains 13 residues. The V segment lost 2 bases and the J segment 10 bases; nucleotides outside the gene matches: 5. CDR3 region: CASSLSRQGPQHF. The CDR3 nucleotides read TGTGCCAGCAGTTTATCGAGACAGGGTCCCCAGCATTTT.

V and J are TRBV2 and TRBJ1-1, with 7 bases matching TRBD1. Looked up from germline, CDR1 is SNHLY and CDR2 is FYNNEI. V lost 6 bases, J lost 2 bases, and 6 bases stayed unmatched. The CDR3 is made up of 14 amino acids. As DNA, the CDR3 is TGTGCCAGCAGAAGACAGGGTGGTAACACTGAAGCTTTCTTT. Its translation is CASRRQGGNTEAFF.

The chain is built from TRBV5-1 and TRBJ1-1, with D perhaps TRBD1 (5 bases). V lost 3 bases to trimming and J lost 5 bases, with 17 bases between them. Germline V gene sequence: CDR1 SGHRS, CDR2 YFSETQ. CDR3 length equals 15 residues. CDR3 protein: CASSSSRGGGTEAFF. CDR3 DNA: TGCGCCAGCAGCTCGTCAAGGGGCGGGGGAACTGAAGCTTTCTTT. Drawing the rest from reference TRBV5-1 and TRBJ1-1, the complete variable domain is KAGVTQTPRYLIKTRGQQVTLSCSPISGHRSVSWYQQTPGQGLQFLFEYFSETQRNKGNFPGRFSGRQFSNSRSEMNVSTLELGDSALYLCASSSSRGGGTEAFFGQGTRLTVV.

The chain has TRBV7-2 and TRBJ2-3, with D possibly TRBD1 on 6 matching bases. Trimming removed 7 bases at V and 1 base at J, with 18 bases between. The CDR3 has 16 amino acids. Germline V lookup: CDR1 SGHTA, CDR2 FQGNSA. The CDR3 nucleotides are TGTGCCAGCATCATGGAGGTGGCAGGGGGCACAGATACGCAGTATTTT. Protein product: CASIMEVAGGTDTQYF.

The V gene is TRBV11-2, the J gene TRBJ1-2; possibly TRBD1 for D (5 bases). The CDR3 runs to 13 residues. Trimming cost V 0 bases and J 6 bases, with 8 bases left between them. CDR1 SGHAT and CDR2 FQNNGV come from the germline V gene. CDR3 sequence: CASSLDTRDGYTF. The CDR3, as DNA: TGTGCCAGCAGCTTAGATACCAGGGATGGCTACACCTTC.

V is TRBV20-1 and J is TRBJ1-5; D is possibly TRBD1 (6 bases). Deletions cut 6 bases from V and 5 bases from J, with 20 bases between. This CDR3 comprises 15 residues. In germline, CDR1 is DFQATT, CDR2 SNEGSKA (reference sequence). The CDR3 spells CSAILRGTAYQPQHF. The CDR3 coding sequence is TGCAGTGCCATCTTGAGGGGGACGGCTTATCAGCCCCAGCATTTT.

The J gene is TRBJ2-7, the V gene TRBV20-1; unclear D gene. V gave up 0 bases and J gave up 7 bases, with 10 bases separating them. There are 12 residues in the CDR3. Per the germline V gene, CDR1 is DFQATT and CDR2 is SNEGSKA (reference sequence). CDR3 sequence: CSARDDKAEQYF. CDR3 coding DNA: TGCAGTGCTAGAGATGACAAAGCGGAGCAGTACTTC.

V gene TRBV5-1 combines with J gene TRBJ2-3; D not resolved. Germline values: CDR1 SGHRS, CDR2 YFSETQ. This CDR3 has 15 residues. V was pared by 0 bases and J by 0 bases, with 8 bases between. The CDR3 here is CASSLDSASTDTQYF. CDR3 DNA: TGCGCCAGCAGCTTGGACAGTGCTAGCACAGATACGCAGTATTTT.

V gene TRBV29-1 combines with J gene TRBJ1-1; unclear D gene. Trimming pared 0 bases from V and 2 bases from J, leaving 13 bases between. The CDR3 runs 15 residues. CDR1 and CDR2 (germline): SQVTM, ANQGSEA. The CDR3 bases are TGCAGCGTTGAAGAGATTGGGCCCCCAAACACTGAAGCTTTCTTT. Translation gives CSVEEIGPPNTEAFF. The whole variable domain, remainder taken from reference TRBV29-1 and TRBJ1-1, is SAVISQKPSRDICQRGTSLTIQCQVDSQVTMMFWYRQQPGQSLTLIATANQGSEATYESGFVIDKFPISRPNLTFSTLTVSNMSPEDSSIYLCSVEEIGPPNTEAFFGQGTRLTVV.

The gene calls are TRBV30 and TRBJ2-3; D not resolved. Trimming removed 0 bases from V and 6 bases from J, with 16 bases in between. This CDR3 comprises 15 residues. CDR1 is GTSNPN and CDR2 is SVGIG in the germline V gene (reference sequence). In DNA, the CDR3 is TGTGCCTGGAGTGTCCGGTTAGGCCTCAAGGATACGCAGTATTTT. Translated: CAWSVRLGLKDTQYF.

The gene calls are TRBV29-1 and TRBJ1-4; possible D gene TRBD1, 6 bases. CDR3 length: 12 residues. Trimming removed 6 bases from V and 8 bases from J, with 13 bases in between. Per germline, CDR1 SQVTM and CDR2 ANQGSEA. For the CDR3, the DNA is TGCAGCGTAGCTTGGACAGCGGAAAAACTGTTTTTT. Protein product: CSVAWTAEKLFF.

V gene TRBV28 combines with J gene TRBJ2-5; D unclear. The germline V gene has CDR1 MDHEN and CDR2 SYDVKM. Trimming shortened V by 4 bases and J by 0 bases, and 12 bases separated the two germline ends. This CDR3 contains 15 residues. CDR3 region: CASSWLAPNQETQYF. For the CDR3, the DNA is TGTGCCAGCAGTTGGCTGGCCCCAAACCAAGAGACCCAGTACTTC.

The CDR3 region has the DNA TGCAGCGTTGATCTGGACAGGGTATATGGCTACACCTTC. Translating it yields CSVDLDRVYGYTF. The rearrangement uses TRBV29-1 and TRBJ1-2; 8 bases match TRBD1. Germline values: CDR1 SQVTM, CDR2 ANQGSEA. The junction had 5 bases not matched to a gene; V was cut back by 3 bases and J by 5 bases. This CDR3 spans 13 amino acids.

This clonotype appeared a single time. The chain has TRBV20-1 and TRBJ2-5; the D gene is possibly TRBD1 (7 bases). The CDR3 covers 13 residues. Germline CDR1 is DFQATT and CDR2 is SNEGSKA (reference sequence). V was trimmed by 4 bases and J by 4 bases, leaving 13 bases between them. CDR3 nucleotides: TGCAGTGCTACAGGGGGGTCAGGAGAGACCCAGTACTTC. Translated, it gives CSATGGSGETQYF.

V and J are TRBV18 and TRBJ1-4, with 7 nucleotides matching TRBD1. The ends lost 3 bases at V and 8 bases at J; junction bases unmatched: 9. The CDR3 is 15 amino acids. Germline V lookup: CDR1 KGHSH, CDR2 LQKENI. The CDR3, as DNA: TGTGCCAGCTCACCCGGGGGACAGCCGGAAGAAAAACTGTTTTTT. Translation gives CASSPGGQPEEKLFF.

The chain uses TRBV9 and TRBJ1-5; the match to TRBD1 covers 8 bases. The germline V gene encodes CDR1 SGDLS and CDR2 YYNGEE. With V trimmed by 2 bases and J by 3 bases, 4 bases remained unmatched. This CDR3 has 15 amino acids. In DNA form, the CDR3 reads TGTGCCAGCAGCGTTGGGACAGGTCTCAATCAGCCCCAGCATTTT. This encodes CASSVGTGLNQPQHF.

The CDR3 sequence is CASSPSTENYGYTF. For the CDR3, the DNA is TGTGCCAGCAGCCCCTCGACCGAGAACTATGGCTACACCTTC. The rearrangement uses TRBV7-2 and TRBJ1-2; D gene unclear. This CDR3 spans 14 amino acids. Germline V gene sequence: CDR1 SGHTA, CDR2 FQGNSA. Trimming removed 5 bases from V and 2 bases from J, with 12 bases in between.

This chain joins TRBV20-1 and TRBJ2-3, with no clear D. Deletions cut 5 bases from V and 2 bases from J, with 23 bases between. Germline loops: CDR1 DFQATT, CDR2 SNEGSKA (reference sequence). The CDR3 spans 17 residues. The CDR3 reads CSAPPAGYRLNTDTQYF. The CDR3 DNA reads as TGCAGTGCTCCCCCGGCTGGATATAGACTTAACACAGATACGCAGTATTTT.

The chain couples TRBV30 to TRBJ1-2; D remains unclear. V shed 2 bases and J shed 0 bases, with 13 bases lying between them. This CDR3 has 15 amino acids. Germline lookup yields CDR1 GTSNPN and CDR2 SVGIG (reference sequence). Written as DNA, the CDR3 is TGTGCCTGGAGTTGGATACGCGGCGCTAACTATGGCTACACCTTC. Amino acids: CAWSWIRGANYGYTF.

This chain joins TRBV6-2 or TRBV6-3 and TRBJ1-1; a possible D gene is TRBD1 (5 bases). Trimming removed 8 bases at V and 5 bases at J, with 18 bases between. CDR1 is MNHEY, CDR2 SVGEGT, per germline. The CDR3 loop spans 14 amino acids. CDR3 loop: CASFWGGDGTEAFF. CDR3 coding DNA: TGTGCCAGCTTCTGGGGCGGGGATGGGACTGAAGCTTTCTTT.

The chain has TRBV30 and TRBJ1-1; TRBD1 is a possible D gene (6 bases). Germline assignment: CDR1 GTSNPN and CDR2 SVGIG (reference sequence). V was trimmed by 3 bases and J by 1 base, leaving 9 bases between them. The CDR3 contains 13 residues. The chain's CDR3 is CAWRYRENTEAFF. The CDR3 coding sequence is TGTGCCTGGAGGTACAGGGAGAACACTGAAGCTTTCTTT. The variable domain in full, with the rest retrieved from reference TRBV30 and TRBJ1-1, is SQTIHQWPATLVQPVGSPLSLECTVEGTSNPNLYWYRQAAGRGLQLLFYSVGIGQISSEVPQNLSASRPQDRQFILSSKKLLLSDSGFYLCAWRYRENTEAFFGQGTRLTVV.